These T cell receptor beta chains were read from a single sample in a study of OX40 agonist ivuxolimab in advanced cancers. The data were produced by immunoSEQ multiplex PCR, yet TCRdb's version contains in-frame clones alone and is incomplete. The sample has around 51,000 clones, around 81% seen once. Sequencing used CD4+ or CD8+ T cells sorted from blood, obtained in a trial of the OX40 agonist ivuxolimab. The receptors were sampled from an adult with an advanced solid tumor such as melanoma, head and neck, liver or kidney cancer. The CDR3 runs from the conserved cysteine through the conserved F or W. A D gene is named only where the DNA matches it firmly. The listing skips clone size in some rows; elsewhere it reads once, few, many or a size class.

>TRBV7-2|NA|TRBJ2-7|NA
TGTGCCAGCAGCTTAGCGGGATGGGGGATCTCCTACGAGCAGTACTTC
CASSLAGWGISYEQYF
>TRBV15|NA|TRBJ1-6|NA
TGTGCCACCAGCAGAGATATCGGCCTACCCCTCCACTTT
CATSRDIGLPLHF
>TRBV10-3|once|TRBJ1-1|NA
TGTGCCATCAGTGAGTGGGCCGAGAACACTGAAGCTTTCTTT
CAISEWAENTEAFF
>TRBV4-1|NA|TRBJ2-7|NA
TGCGCCAGCAGCCTTAGGTCGGGGTTCTACGAGCAGTACTTC
CASSLRSGFYEQYF
>TRBV12-5|NA|TRBJ1-5|NA
TGTGCTAGTGGTTTAGGGGCCACTCGCAATCAGCCCCAGCATTTT
CASGLGATRNQPQHF
>TRBV7-8|NA|TRBJ1-2|NA
TGTGCCAGCAGCTACGACATCGGCGGGGCTTTGAGGGGCACCTTC
CASSYDIGGALRGTF
>TRBV6-5|NA|TRBJ1-3|NA
TGTGCCAGCAGTTACAGGGAGAAGGTGGAAAACACCATATATTTT
CASSYREKVENTIYF
>TRBV5-1|NA|TRBJ2-5|TRBD1
TGCGCCAGCAGCTCGCATGCACAGGACAGGGAGGAGACCCAGTACTTC
CASSSHAQDREETQYF
>TRBV25-1|NA|TRBJ2-7|TRBD1
TGTGCCAGCAGTGGCCGGACAGGGGCCTACGAGCAGTACTTC
CASSGRTGAYEQYF
>TRBV7-9|NA|TRBJ1-2|NA
TGTGCCAGCAGCTTAGTGGGATGGACGGAGGGCTACACCTTC
CASSLVGWTEGYTF
>TRBV27|once|TRBJ2-5|TRBD2
TGTGCCAGCAGTTTCGCGGGGGTGGAAGAGACCCAGTACTTC
CASSFAGVEETQYF
>TRBV5-1|NA|TRBJ1-6|NA
TGCGCCAGCAGCCAGGGATCCCCTATAAATTCACCCCTCCACTTT
CASSQGSPINSPLHF
>TRBV6-1|few|TRBJ1-2|NA
TGTGCCAGCAGTGAAGCGCTCAGCAGCCCATATGGCTACACCTTC
CASSEALSSPYGYTF
>TRBV5-1|NA|TRBJ2-7|TRBD2
TGCGCCAGCAGCTTGGGTAGCGGGGGGGTGTACGAGCAGTACTTC
CASSLGSGGVYEQYF
>TRBV18|NA|TRBJ2-3|TRBD1
TGTGCCAGCTCACCACTATATGGACAGGGGCCCACAGATACGCAGTATTTT
CASSPLYGQGPTDTQYF
>TRBV6-1|few|TRBJ1-3|NA
TGTGCCAGCAGTGAACGGTGGCAGAGTGGAAACACCATATATTTT
CASSERWQSGNTIYF
>TRBV10-3|once|TRBJ2-3|NA
TGTGCCATCAGTGACTCGGGACGCACAGATACGCAGTATTTT
CAISDSGRTDTQYF
>TRBV2|once|TRBJ2-1|TRBD2
TGTGCCAGCAGTGGGTCGGGTCTAGCGGGGGGAAATGAGCAGTTCTTC
CASSGSGLAGGNEQFF
>TRBV6-6|NA|TRBJ1-1|NA
TGTGCCAGCAGTCAAACAGGAGGCACTGAAGCTTTCTTT
CASSQTGGTEAFF
>TRBV7-2|NA|TRBJ1-1|NA
TGTGCCAGCAGCTTAGCGCTTGGTACTGAAGCTTTCTTT
CASSLALGTEAFF
>TRBV6-1|NA|TRBJ1-1|NA
TGTGCCAGCCGTACCTACACTGAAGCTTTCTTT
CASRTYTEAFF
>TRBV5-1|NA|TRBJ2-5|TRBD1
TGCGCCAGCAGCCCAGGGACAGTCCAAGAGACCCAGTACTTC
CASSPGTVQETQYF
>TRBV20-1|NA|TRBJ1-4|TRBD1
TGCAGTGCTAACAGGGGAGAAAAACTGTTTTTT
CSANRGEKLFF
>TRBV2|NA|TRBJ2-1|NA
TGTGCCAGCACTCGGAGCTACAATGAGCAGTTCTTC
CASTRSYNEQFF
>TRBV4-1|NA|TRBJ2-7|NA
TGCGCCAGCAGCCCGATTTTAAAGGAGGGAAACTACGAGCAGTACTTC
CASSPILKEGNYEQYF
>TRBV25-1|NA|TRBJ1-2|NA
TGTGCCAGCAGTGAATTCCCAGCCCTCTATGGCTACACCTTC
CASSEFPALYGYTF
>TRBV29-1|NA|TRBJ1-2|NA
TGCAGCGTTGATTGGGGCTCGCGTGGCTACACCTTC
CSVDWGSRGYTF
>TRBV4-2|NA|TRBJ1-3|NA
TGTGCCAGCAGCCAAGTAGTTGGGGCTGGAAACACCATATATTTT
CASSQVVGAGNTIYF
>TRBV27|NA|TRBJ1-2|NA
TGTGCCAGCAGTTTAAGAGGGTACTATGGCTACACCTTC
CASSLRGYYGYTF
>TRBV2|NA|TRBJ1-1|NA
TGTGCCAGCACCCCACAGGGTAGGCACACTGAAGCTTTCTTT
CASTPQGRHTEAFF
>TRBV7-9|NA|TRBJ2-5|TRBD1
TGTGCCAGCAGCCCCGGACAGGGACGGGAGACCCAGTACTTC
CASSPGQGRETQYF
>TRBV19|NA|TRBJ2-5|TRBD2
TGTGCCAGTACCTACGGGACTAGCGGGGCCGAGACCCAGTACTTC
CASTYGTSGAETQYF
>TRBV7-3|NA|TRBJ2-1|NA
TGTGCCAGCAGCTTAAGTGGAGGGGGTAGTTCCAATGAGCAGTTCTTC
CASSLSGGGSSNEQFF
>TRBV7-3|NA|TRBJ1-1|TRBD1
TGTGCCAGCAGCCCGGGACAGCGATTTTTCTCAGGGAACACTGAAGCTTTCTTT
CASSPGQRFFSGNTEAFF
>TRBV6-5|NA|TRBJ2-7|TRBD1
TGTGCCAGCAGCTCGCCCCAGGGGGCAGGGGAGCAGTACTTC
CASSSPQGAGEQYF
>TRBV10-1|NA|TRBJ2-1|NA
TGCGCCAGCTGCAGCCGGGGGGCTTGGGGCAATGAGCAGTTCTTC
CASCSRGAWGNEQFF
>TRBV5-5|NA|TRBJ2-2|TRBD1
TGTGCCAGCAGCTTGTTTGGGACAGGGCGGGCCGGGGAGCTGTTTTTT
CASSLFGTGRAGELFF
>TRBV5-4|NA|TRBJ2-1|TRBD2
TGTGCCAGCAGCTTTTCATGGGGCGGGGGGTATGAGCAGTTCTTC
CASSFSWGGGYEQFF
>TRBV29-1|NA|TRBJ2-3|TRBD2
TGCAGCGTTGGTGGGGGGGACACAGATACGCAGTATTTT
CSVGGGDTDTQYF
>TRBV7-6|few|TRBJ2-7|NA
TGTGCCAGCAGCTTAGGGGCGGGGGCACAGTACGAGCAGTACTTC
CASSLGAGAQYEQYF
>TRBV5-6|NA|TRBJ1-3|NA
TGTGCCAGCAGGGGGGCCGCGAACACCATATATTTT
CASRGAANTIYF
>TRBV25-1|NA|TRBJ2-7|TRBD1
TGTGCCAGCAGTGCTTTCGGGGGACAGGGTCGGTACGAGCAGTACTTC
CASSAFGGQGRYEQYF
>TRBV7-6|NA|TRBJ2-5|TRBD1
TGTGCCAGCAGCTTTGGGACAGCAGAGACCCAGTACTTC
CASSFGTAETQYF
>TRBV5-1|few|TRBJ1-2|TRBD1
TGCGCCAGCAGCTTGGACAGGGGGCTGGGTGGCTACACCTTC
CASSLDRGLGGYTF
>TRBV10-3|NA|TRBJ1-1|NA
TGTGCCAACTCATTCTCAGGGGATACTGAAGCTTTCTTT
CANSFSGDTEAFF
>TRBV5-8|NA|TRBJ1-2|NA
TGTGCCAGCAGCTTAGGGCCTCTCGACAACTATGGCTACACCTTC
CASSLGPLDNYGYTF
>TRBV11-1|NA|TRBJ1-6|NA
TGTGCCAGCAGCCCCAGGCGTTGGGGGCAGCGGCCTTCACCCCTCCACTTT
CASSPRRWGQRPSPLHF
>TRBV7-8|NA|TRBJ1-4|NA
TGTGCCAGCAGCTTAGGACGGGTAAATAATGAAAAACTGTTTTTT
CASSLGRVNNEKLFF
>TRBV9|NA|TRBJ2-3|TRBD2
TGTGCCAGCAGCGTAGTGGGGGGGTTAACTAGCACAGATACGCAGTATTTT
CASSVVGGLTSTDTQYF
>TRBV27|NA|TRBJ1-6|NA
TGTGCCAGCAGTTTATCGATACAGGGAAGTTCACCCCTCCACTTT
CASSLSIQGSSPLHF
>TRBV29-1|NA|TRBJ2-1|TRBD2
TGCAGCGTAGCCGCCACTAGCGGGGGAACCCGGGGAGAGCAGTTCTTC
CSVAATSGGTRGEQFF
>TRBV5-1|NA|TRBJ2-2|NA
TGCGCCAGCAGCCCGGACGGTACGAACACCGGGGAGCTGTTTTTT
CASSPDGTNTGELFF
>TRBV11-1|few|TRBJ2-3|TRBD2
TGTGCCAGCACCCTAGGGAGGGCGGCAGATACGCAGTATTTT
CASTLGRAADTQYF
>TRBV19|medium-sized|TRBJ1-6|NA
TGTGCCAGTAGTACCTTGAAGATGACGGTCGGTTCACCCCTCCACTTT
CASSTLKMTVGSPLHF
>TRBV10-2|NA|TRBJ1-5|NA
TGCGCCAGCAAGCAGGGTCCCAATCAGCCCCAGCATTTT
CASKQGPNQPQHF